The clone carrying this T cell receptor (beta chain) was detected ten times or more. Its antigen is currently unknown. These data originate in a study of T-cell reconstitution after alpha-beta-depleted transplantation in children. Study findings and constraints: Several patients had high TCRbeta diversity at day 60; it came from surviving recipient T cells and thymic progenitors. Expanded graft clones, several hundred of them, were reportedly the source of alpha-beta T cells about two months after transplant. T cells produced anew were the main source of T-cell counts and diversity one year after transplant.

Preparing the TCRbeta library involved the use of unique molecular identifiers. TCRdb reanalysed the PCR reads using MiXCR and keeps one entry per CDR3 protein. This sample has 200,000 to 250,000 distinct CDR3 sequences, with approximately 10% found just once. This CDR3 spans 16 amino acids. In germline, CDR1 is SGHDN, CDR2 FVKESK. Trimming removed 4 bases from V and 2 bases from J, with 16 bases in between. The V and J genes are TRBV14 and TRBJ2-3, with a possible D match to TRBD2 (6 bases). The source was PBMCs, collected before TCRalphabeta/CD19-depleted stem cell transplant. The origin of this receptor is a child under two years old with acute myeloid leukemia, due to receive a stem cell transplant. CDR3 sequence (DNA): TGTGCCAGCAGCCCCCCCCGGCGGGAACCCACAGATACGCAGTATTTT. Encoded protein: CASSPPRREPTDTQYF.